This is a list of T cell receptor beta chains from one sample in a study of blood T cell repertoires in COVID-19. The data were produced by immunoSEQ multiplex PCR, yet TCRdb's version contains in-frame clones alone and is incomplete. The data show 150,000 to 200,000 clones, about 87% seen once. The sample comprised peripheral blood. The receptors shown here come from a woman aged 50 to 65 with acute or convalescent COVID-19. CDR3s include the opening cysteine and the closing phenylalanine or tryptophan. D genes are given only for firm matches. A row's size may be missing; if present it is once, few, many or a size class.

j_call: TRBJ1-2; d_call: -; v_call: TRBV12-5; clone_size: -; cdr3_nt: TGTGCTAGTGGTTCCCCCGGGGGCTACACCTTC; cdr3_aa: CASGSPGGYTF
j_call: TRBJ1-2; d_call: -; v_call: TRBV10-3; clone_size: -; cdr3_nt: TGTGCCATCAGTGGTGAAGGGGTTGGCTACACCTTC; cdr3_aa: CAISGEGVGYTF
j_call: TRBJ2-1; d_call: -; v_call: TRBV11-2; clone_size: -; cdr3_nt: TGTGCCAGCAGCAGAGAGGCGGCGGGTGAGCAGTTCTTC; cdr3_aa: CASSREAAGEQFF
j_call: TRBJ2-7; d_call: TRBD2; v_call: TRBV4-1; clone_size: once; cdr3_nt: TGCGCCAGCAGCCAAGATCAGGGAGCGGGGACCTACGAGCAGTACTTC; cdr3_aa: CASSQDQGAGTYEQYF
j_call: TRBJ2-5; d_call: TRBD1; v_call: TRBV3-1/TRBV3-2; clone_size: -; cdr3_nt: TGTGCCAGCAGCCAAGATCTGGCCCAGGGGGCCGAGACCCAGTACTTC; cdr3_aa: CASSQDLAQGAETQYF
j_call: TRBJ1-2; d_call: -; v_call: TRBV7-2; clone_size: -; cdr3_nt: TGTGCCAGCAGCTCTAAACTGGATGGCTACACCTTC; cdr3_aa: CASSSKLDGYTF
j_call: TRBJ1-1; d_call: TRBD1; v_call: TRBV6-6; clone_size: -; cdr3_nt: TGTGCCAGCAGTTCCCCGGACAGGGGAGGCACTGAAGCTTTCTTT; cdr3_aa: CASSSPDRGGTEAFF
j_call: TRBJ1-2; d_call: TRBD1; v_call: TRBV7-2; clone_size: -; cdr3_nt: TGTGCCAGCAGCTTAGTACAGGGGGACGACTATGGCTACACCTTC; cdr3_aa: CASSLVQGDDYGYTF
j_call: TRBJ1-2; d_call: -; v_call: TRBV7-2; clone_size: -; cdr3_nt: TGTGCCAGCAGCTTAGGTCAGGGGAATAACTATGGCTACACCTTC; cdr3_aa: CASSLGQGNNYGYTF
j_call: TRBJ1-5; d_call: -; v_call: TRBV9; clone_size: -; cdr3_nt: TGTGCCAGCAGCGTAGGGGGGCTGGGTCAGCCCCAGCATTTT; cdr3_aa: CASSVGGLGQPQHF
j_call: TRBJ1-6; d_call: -; v_call: TRBV7-2; clone_size: -; cdr3_nt: TGTGCCAGCAGCTTAGGGGCGACCTATAATTCACCCCTCCACTTT; cdr3_aa: CASSLGATYNSPLHF
j_call: TRBJ1-6; d_call: TRBD1; v_call: TRBV19; clone_size: -; cdr3_nt: TGTGCCAGTAGTCTCCTAAGACAGGGCGATAATTCACCCCTCCACTTT; cdr3_aa: CASSLLRQGDNSPLHF
j_call: TRBJ2-2; d_call: TRBD2; v_call: TRBV11-2; clone_size: -; cdr3_nt: TGTGCCAGCAGCAAACTAGCGGGGTGGACCGGGGAGCTGTTTTTT; cdr3_aa: CASSKLAGWTGELFF
j_call: TRBJ1-2; d_call: -; v_call: TRBV19; clone_size: -; cdr3_nt: TGTGCCAGTAGTATTAGGGGTTATGGCTACACCTTC; cdr3_aa: CASSIRGYGYTF
j_call: TRBJ1-1; d_call: -; v_call: TRBV30; clone_size: few; cdr3_nt: TGTGCCTGGAGTATCACGGACTACAATGAAGCTTTCTTT; cdr3_aa: CAWSITDYNEAFF
j_call: TRBJ2-3; d_call: TRBD2; v_call: TRBV27; clone_size: -; cdr3_nt: TGTGCCAGCAGGCTAGCGGGGGGAGGAGATACGCAGTATTTT; cdr3_aa: CASRLAGGGDTQYF
j_call: TRBJ1-2; d_call: TRBD1; v_call: TRBV18; clone_size: -; cdr3_nt: TGTGCCAGCTCACCCGACAGGGACTATGGCTACACCTTC; cdr3_aa: CASSPDRDYGYTF
j_call: TRBJ2-1; d_call: TRBD2; v_call: TRBV6-2/TRBV6-3; clone_size: medium-sized; cdr3_nt: TGTGCCAGCAGTTCCCCCTTTATCGTAGCGGGATCCTACAATGAGCAGTTCTTC; cdr3_aa: CASSSPFIVAGSYNEQFF
j_call: TRBJ2-3; d_call: TRBD2; v_call: TRBV6-1; clone_size: -; cdr3_nt: TGTGCCAGCAGTAGCCTGGGGGGGTCAGATACGCAGTATTTT; cdr3_aa: CASSSLGGSDTQYF
j_call: TRBJ2-3; d_call: -; v_call: TRBV12-5; clone_size: -; cdr3_nt: TGTGCTAGTGGTCCAAAAATTATGGTGGACAAGATCACAGATACGCAGTATTTT; cdr3_aa: CASGPKIMVDKITDTQYF
j_call: TRBJ1-2; d_call: TRBD1; v_call: TRBV7-2; clone_size: -; cdr3_nt: TGTGCCAGCAGTCCCGGGACAGCTAACTATGGCTACACCTTC; cdr3_aa: CASSPGTANYGYTF
j_call: TRBJ2-5; d_call: TRBD1; v_call: TRBV19; clone_size: -; cdr3_nt: TGTGCCAGTAGTAATAACAGGGGCCGGGAGACCCAGTACTTC; cdr3_aa: CASSNNRGRETQYF
j_call: TRBJ2-7; d_call: -; v_call: TRBV3-1/TRBV3-2; clone_size: -; cdr3_nt: TGTGCCAGCAGCGATGTGTGGGCCTCCCGGAAGGAGCAGTACTTC; cdr3_aa: CASSDVWASRKEQYF